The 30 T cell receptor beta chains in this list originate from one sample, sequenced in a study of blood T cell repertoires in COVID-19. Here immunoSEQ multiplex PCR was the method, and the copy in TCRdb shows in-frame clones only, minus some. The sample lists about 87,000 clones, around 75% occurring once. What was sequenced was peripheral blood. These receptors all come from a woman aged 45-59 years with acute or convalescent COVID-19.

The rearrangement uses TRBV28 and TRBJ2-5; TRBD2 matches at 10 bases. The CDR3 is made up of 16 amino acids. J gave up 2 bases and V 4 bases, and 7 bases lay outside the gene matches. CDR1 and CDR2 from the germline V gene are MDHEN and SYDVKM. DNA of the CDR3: TGTGCCAGCAGTTCACTCGGACTAGCGGCACAAGAGACCCAGTACTTC. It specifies CASSSLGLAAQETQYF.

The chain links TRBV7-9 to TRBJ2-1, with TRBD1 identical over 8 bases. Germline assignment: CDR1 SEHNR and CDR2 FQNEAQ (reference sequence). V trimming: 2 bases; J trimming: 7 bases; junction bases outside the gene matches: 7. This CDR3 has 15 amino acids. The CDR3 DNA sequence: TGTGCCAGCAGCTTATTCCAGGGGGCCGGGAATGAGCAGTTCTTC. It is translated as CASSLFQGAGNEQFF.

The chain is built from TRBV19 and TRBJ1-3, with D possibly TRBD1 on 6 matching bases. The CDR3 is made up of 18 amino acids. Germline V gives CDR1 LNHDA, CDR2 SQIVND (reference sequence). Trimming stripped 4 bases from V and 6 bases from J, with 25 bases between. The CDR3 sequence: CASSTRTTRDTSSNTIYF. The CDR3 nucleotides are TGTGCCAGTAGTACACGAACCACCCGGGACACCTCGTCAAACACCATATATTTT.

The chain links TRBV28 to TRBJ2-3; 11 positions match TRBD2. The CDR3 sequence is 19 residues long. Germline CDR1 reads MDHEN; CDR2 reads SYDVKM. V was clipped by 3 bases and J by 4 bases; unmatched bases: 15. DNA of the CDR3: TGTGCCAGCAGTTTGGGGGGACTAGCGGTACAGGTGGTTGCAGATACGCAGTATTTT. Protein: CASSLGGLAVQVVADTQYF.

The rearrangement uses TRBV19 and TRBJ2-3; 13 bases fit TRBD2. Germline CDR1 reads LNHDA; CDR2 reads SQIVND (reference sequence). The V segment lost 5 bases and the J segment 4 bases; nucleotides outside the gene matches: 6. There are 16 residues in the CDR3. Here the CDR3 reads CASSPGTSGVADTQYF. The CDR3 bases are TGTGCCAGTAGTCCCGGGACTAGCGGGGTTGCAGATACGCAGTATTTT.

CDR3 coding DNA: TGTGCCAGCAGGGTCACAGGGAACACTGAAGCTTTCTTT. Amino acid sequence: CASRVTGNTEAFF. The V and J genes are TRBV6-5 and TRBJ1-1; the D gene is possibly TRBD1 (5 bases). Per the germline V gene, CDR1 is MNHEY and CDR2 is SVGAGI. There are 13 residues in the CDR3. V was pared by 6 bases and J by 1 base, with 9 bases between.

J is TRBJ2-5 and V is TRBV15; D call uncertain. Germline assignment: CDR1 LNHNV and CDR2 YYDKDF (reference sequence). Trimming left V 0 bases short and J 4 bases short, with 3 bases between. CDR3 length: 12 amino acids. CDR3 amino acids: CATSRDRETQYF. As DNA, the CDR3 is TGTGCCACCAGCAGAGATAGAGAGACCCAGTACTTC.

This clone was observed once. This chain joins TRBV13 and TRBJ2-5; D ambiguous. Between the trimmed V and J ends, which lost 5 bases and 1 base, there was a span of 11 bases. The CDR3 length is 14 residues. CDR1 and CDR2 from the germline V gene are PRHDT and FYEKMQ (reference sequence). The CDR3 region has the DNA TGTGCCAGCAGCCCCCGAGAGGCCCAAGAGACCCAGTACTTC. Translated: CASSPREAQETQYF.

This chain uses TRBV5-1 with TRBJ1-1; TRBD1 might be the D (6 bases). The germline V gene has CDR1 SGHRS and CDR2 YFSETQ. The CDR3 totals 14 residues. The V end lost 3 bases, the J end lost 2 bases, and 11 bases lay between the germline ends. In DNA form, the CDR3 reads TGCGCCAGCAGCTCGATAGGGGGAAACACTGAAGCTTTCTTT. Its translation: CASSSIGGNTEAFF.

CDR3 coding DNA: TGTGCCAGCAGTACTCAAACGAACACTGAAGCTTTCTTT. Encoded protein: CASSTQTNTEAFF. The gene calls are TRBV12-3 or TRBV12-4 and TRBJ1-1; D remains ambiguous. V lost 5 bases, J lost 1 base, and 8 bases lay in between. The CDR3 extends over 13 amino acids.

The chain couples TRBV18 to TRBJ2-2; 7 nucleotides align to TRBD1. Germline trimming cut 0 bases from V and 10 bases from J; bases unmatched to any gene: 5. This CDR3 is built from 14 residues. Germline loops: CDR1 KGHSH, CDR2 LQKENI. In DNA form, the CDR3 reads TGTGCCAGCTCACCACCGAACGGACAGGAGGAGCTGTTTTTT. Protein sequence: CASSPPNGQEELFF.

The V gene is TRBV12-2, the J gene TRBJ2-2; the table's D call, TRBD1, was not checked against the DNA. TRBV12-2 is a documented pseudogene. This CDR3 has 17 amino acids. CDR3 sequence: CASRLGPGQPHTGELFF. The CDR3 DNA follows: TGTGCAAGTCGCTTAGGCCCGGGACAGCCGCACACCGGGGAGCTGTTTTTT.

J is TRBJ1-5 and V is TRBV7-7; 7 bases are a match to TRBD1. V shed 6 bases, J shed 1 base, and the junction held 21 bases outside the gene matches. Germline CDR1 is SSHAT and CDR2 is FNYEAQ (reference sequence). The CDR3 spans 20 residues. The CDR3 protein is CASSPETGASILLSNQPQHF. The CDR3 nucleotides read TGTGCCAGCAGTCCGGAAACAGGGGCCTCCATACTTCTGAGCAATCAGCCCCAGCATTTT.

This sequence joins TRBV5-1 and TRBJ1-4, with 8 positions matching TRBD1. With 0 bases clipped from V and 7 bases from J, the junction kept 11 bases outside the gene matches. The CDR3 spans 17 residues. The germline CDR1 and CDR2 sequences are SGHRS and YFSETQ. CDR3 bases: TGCGCCAGCAGCTTGGAACCCCAGGGGGCGTTGGGTGAAAAACTGTTTTTT. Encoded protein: CASSLEPQGALGEKLFF.

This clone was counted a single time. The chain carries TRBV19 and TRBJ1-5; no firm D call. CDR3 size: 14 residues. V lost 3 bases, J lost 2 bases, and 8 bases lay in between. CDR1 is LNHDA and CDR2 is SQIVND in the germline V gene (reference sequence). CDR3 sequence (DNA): TGTGCCAGTAGTATCCGGTCGGGCAATCAGCCCCAGCATTTT. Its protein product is CASSIRSGNQPQHF. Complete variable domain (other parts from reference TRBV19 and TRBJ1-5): DGGITQSPKYLFRKEGQNVTLSCEQNLNHDAMYWYRQDPGQGLRLIYYSQIVNDFQKGDIAEGYSVSREKKESFPLTVTSAQKNPTAFYLCASSIRSGNQPQHFGDGTRLSIL.

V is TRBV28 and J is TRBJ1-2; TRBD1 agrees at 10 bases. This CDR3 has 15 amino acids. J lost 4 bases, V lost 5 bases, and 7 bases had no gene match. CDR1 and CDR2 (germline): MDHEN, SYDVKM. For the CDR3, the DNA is TGTGCCAGCAGTGGTGGGGGACAGGGGAGCTATGGCTACACCTTC. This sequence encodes CASSGGGQGSYGYTF.

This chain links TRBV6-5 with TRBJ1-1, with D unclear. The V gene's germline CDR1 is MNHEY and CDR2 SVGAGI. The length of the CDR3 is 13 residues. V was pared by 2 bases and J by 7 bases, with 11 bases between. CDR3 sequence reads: CASSYGPALEAFF. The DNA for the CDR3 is TGTGCCAGCAGTTACGGGCCTGCCCTTGAAGCTTTCTTT.

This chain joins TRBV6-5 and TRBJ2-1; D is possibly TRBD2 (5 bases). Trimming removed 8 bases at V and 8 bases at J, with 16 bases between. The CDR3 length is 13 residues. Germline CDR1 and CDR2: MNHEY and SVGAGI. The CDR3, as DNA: TGTGCCAGCCTCCTGGCTAGCAAGCATGAGCAGTTCTTC. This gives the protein CASLLASKHEQFF.

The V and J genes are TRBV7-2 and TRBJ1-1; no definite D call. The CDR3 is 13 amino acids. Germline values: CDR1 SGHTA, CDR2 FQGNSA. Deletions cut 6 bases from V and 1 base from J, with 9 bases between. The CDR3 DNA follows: TGTGCCAGCAGTCGACAAGCGAACACTGAAGCTTTCTTT. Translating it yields CASSRQANTEAFF.

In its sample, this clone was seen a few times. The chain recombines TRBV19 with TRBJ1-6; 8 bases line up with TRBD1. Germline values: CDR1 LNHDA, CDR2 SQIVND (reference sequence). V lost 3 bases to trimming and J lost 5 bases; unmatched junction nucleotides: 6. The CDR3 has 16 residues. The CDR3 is CASSIRQGPDNSPLHF. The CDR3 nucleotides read TGTGCCAGTAGTATCCGACAGGGGCCTGATAATTCACCCCTCCACTTT.

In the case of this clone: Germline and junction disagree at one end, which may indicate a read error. The CDR3 loop is CASSEGYSNQPQHF. CDR3 DNA: TGTGCCAGCAGCGAAGGTTATAGCAATCAGCCCCAGCATTTT. V gene TRBV6-1 combines with J gene TRBJ1-5; unclear D gene. The CDR3 is made up of 14 amino acids. The germline V gene encodes CDR1 MNHNS and CDR2 SASEGT.

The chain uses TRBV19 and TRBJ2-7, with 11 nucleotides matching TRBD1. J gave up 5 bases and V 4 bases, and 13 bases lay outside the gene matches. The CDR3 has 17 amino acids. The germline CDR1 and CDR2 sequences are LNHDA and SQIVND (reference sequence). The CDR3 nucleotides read TGTGCCAGTAGTACCCCGTTTATTGGACAGGGGGCTGACGAGCAGTACTTC. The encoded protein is CASSTPFIGQGADEQYF.

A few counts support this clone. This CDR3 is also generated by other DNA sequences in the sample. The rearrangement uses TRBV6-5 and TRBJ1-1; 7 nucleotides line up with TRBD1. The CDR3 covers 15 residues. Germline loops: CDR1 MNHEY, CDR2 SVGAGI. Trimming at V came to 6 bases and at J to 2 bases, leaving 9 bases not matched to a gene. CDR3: CASSPLDRFNTEAFF. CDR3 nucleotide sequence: TGTGCCAGCAGCCCCCTGGACAGGTTTAACACTGAAGCTTTCTTT.

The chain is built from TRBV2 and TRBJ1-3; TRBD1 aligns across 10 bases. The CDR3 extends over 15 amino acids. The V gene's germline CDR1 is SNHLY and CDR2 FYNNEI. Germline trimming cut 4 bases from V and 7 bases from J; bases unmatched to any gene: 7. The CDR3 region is CASSAPTGGGNTIYF. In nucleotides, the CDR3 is TGTGCCAGCAGTGCCCCGACAGGGGGCGGTAACACCATATATTTT. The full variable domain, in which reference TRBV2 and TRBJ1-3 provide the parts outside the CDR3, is EPEVTQTPSHQVTQMGQEVILRCVPISNHLYFYWYRQILGQKVEFLVSFYNNEISEKSEIFDDQFSVERPDGSNFTLKIRSTKLEDSAMYFCASSAPTGGGNTIYFGEGSWLTVV.

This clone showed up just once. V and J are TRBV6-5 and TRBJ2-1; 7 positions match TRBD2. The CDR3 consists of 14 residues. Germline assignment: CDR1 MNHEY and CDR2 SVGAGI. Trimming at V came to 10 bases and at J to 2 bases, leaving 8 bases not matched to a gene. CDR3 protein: CAIRLAGTYNEQFF. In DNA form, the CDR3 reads TGTGCCATCAGACTAGCTGGGACCTACAATGAGCAGTTCTTC.

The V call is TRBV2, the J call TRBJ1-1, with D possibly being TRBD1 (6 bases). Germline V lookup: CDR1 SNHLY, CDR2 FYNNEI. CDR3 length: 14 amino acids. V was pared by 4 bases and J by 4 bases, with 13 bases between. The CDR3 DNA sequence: TGTGCCAGCAGTGGGGCCAGGGGAATCACTGAAGCTTTCTTT. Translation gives CASSGARGITEAFF.

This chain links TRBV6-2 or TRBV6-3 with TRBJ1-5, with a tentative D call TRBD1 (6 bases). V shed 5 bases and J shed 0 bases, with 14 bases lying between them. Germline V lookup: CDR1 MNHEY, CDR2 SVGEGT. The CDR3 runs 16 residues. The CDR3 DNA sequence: TGTGCCAGCAGTCCCAGAGCAGGGGTTAGCAATCAGCCCCAGCATTTT. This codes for CASSPRAGVSNQPQHF.

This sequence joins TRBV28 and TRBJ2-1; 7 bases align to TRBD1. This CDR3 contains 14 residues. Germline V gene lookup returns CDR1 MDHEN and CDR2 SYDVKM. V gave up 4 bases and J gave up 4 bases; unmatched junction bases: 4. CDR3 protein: CASSSTGQYNEQFF. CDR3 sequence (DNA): TGTGCCAGCAGTTCGACGGGACAGTACAATGAGCAGTTCTTC. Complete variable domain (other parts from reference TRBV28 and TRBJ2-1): DVKVTQSSRYLVKRTGEKVFLECVQDMDHENMFWYRQDPGLGLRLIYFSYDVKMKEKGDIPEGYSVSREKKERFSLILESASTNQTSMYLCASSSTGQYNEQFFGPGTRLTVL.

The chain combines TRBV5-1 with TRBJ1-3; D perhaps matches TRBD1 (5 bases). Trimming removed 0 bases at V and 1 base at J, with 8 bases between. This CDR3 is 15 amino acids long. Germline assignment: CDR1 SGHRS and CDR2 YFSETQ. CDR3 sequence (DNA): TGCGCCAGCAGCTTGGTGGGGGGTTCTGGAAACACCATATATTTT. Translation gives CASSLVGGSGNTIYF.

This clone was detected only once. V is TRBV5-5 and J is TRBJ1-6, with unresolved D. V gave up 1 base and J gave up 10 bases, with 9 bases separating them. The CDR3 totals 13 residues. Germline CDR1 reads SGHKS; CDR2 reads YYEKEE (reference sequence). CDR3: CASSLYGESPLHF. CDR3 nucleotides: TGTGCCAGCAGCTTGTACGGGGAATCACCCCTCCACTTT.